This TCR beta chain originates from a study of T cell clones after liver transplantation. This clone was recorded only once. Its cognate antigen is unknown. Study-wide results and limits: Small, mixed patient groups and varying post-transplant times limit these conclusions. In two subjects, few donor cells limited the measurable donor-reactive repertoire. Rather than being deleted, graft donor-reactive T cells may have moved into the graft.

Libraries were prepared by immunoSEQ multiplex PCR; TCRdb keeps only in-frame clonotypes and omits some of them. The repertoire holds 93,000 or so clones, with roughly four fifths as singletons. The specimen comprised CD4+ T cells from blood, sampled 47 months after liver transplant. This clonotype was sampled from a human patient who received a liver transplant. Some T cells may be graft donor cells.

CDR3 DNA sequence: TGCAGCGTTTGGCTACCGGGACGGGAAAGCTCCTACGAGCAGTACTTC. Residues: CSVWLPGRESSYEQYF. The chain uses TRBV29-1 and TRBJ2-7; D may be TRBD1 or TRBD2 (5 bases each). CDR1 and CDR2 from the germline V gene are SQVTM and ANQGSEA. The CDR3 sequence is 16 residues long. The V and J ends lost 5 bases and 0 bases respectively, with 20 bases between them.